These 25 T cell receptor beta chains originate from one sample sequenced in a study of cytomegalovirus exposure and HLA in healthy donors. This table comes from immunoSEQ multiplex PCR, and its TCRdb copy is limited to in-frame clones, with some not included. This sample has fewer than 60,000 clones, with 93% found just once. Material: PBMCs. These receptor sequences come from a woman under 30 in good health and CMV-seropositive.

This clone appeared once. CDR3 sequence reads: CASSPPSIQETQYF. DNA of the CDR3: TGTGCCAGCTCACCACCTTCTATCCAAGAGACCCAGTACTTC. V and J are TRBV18 and TRBJ2-5; D gene unclear. Germline CDR1 reads KGHSH; CDR2 reads LQKENI. The CDR3 spans 14 residues. V was shortened by 0 bases and J by 1 base, with 6 bases between the two germline ends.

This chain connects TRBV7-9 to TRBJ2-1; D is ambiguous. In germline, CDR1 is SEHNR, CDR2 FQNEAQ (reference sequence). V was pared by 2 bases and J by 5 bases, with 7 bases between. The CDR3 contains 13 residues. The CDR3 protein is CASSLMADNEQFF. The CDR3 DNA is TGTGCCAGCAGCTTAATGGCCGACAATGAGCAGTTCTTC.

This chain links TRBV5-1 with TRBJ2-2; 7 nucleotides match TRBD1. The CDR3 is 14 amino acids. Germline V lookup: CDR1 SGHRS, CDR2 YFSETQ. J was trimmed by 6 bases and V by 7 bases; bases with no gene match: 9. This CDR3 reads CASGAGGASGELFF. Written as DNA, the CDR3 is TGCGCCAGCGGGGCAGGGGGAGCGTCCGGGGAGCTGTTTTTT.

The count of this clone is one. This chain connects TRBV27 to TRBJ1-1; D not resolved. This CDR3 region has 14 residues. The germline V gene encodes CDR1 MNHEY and CDR2 SMNVEV (reference sequence). The V and J ends lost 6 bases and 0 bases respectively, with 11 bases between them. In DNA, the CDR3 is TGTGCCAGCAGGTGGCGGGGAATGAACACTGAAGCTTTCTTT. It codes for CASRWRGMNTEAFF.

The chain combines TRBV27 with TRBJ1-1, with 9 nucleotides matching TRBD1. CDR3 length equals 14 residues. Germline CDR1 reads MNHEY; CDR2 reads SMNVEV (reference sequence). The ends lost 7 bases at V and 1 base at J; junction bases unmatched: 4. The CDR3 coding sequence is TGTGCCAGCAAACAGGGGGCTCGGAACACTGAAGCTTTCTTT. Amino acid sequence: CASKQGARNTEAFF.

The V and J genes are TRBV4-2 and TRBJ1-2, with D perhaps matching TRBD1 (6 bases). Germline V CDR1 and CDR2: LGHNA, YNFKEQ. The CDR3 length is 15 residues. V lost 5 bases and J 2 bases, leaving 15 bases between the germline ends. This CDR3 reads CASSLQGGANYGYTF. CDR3 DNA: TGTGCCAGCAGCTTGCAAGGGGGGGCGAACTATGGCTACACCTTC.

The chain carries TRBV18 and TRBJ1-2; the D gene is possibly TRBD1 (5 bases). V lost 6 bases and J 3 bases, leaving 14 bases between the germline ends. CDR1 and CDR2 from the germline V gene are KGHSH and LQKENI. The CDR3 loop spans 14 amino acids. In DNA form, the CDR3 reads TGTGCCAGCTCCCCCGCCGGGGGACACTATGGCTACACCTTC. This translates into CASSPAGGHYGYTF.

The rearrangement links TRBV19 to TRBJ2-7; 8 bases fit TRBD1. This CDR3 has 16 residues. Germline loops: CDR1 LNHDA, CDR2 SQIVND (reference sequence). The J segment lost 5 bases and the V segment lost 5 bases, leaving 14 bases of the junction unmatched. CDR3 protein: CASSPTQWTGSNEQYF. As DNA, the CDR3 is TGTGCCAGTAGTCCAACCCAATGGACAGGGAGTAACGAGCAGTACTTC.

CDR3 bases: TGCAGCGTTGTTCCAGGTGGAGGAAACACCATATATTTT. Amino acids: CSVVPGGGNTIYF. V usage is TRBV29-1 and J usage is TRBJ1-3; D unclear. Germline V lookup: CDR1 SQVTM, CDR2 ANQGSEA. Trimming shortened V by 4 bases and J by 4 bases, and 11 bases separated the two germline ends. The CDR3 is made up of 13 amino acids.

The genes are TRBV18 and TRBJ2-1; D gene unclear. The CDR3 consists of 13 residues. Germline assignment: CDR1 KGHSH and CDR2 LQKENI. V was clipped by 1 base and J by 4 bases, with 5 bases between them. Here the CDR3 reads CASSPLLYNEQFF. CDR3 DNA: TGTGCCAGCTCACCACTACTTTACAATGAGCAGTTCTTC. Drawing the rest from reference TRBV18 and TRBJ2-1, the complete variable domain is NAGVMQNPRHLVRRRGQEARLRCSPMKGHSHVYWYRQLPEEGLKFMVYLQKENIIDESGMPKERFSAEFPKEGPSILRIQQVVRGDSAAYFCASSPLLYNEQFFGPGTRLTVL.

The chain couples TRBV5-1 to TRBJ2-7, with D tentatively TRBD1 (6 bases). V dropped 1 base and J dropped 2 bases, with 25 bases sitting between them. CDR1 and CDR2 from the germline V gene are SGHRS and YFSETQ. The length of the CDR3 is 19 residues. The CDR3 spells CASSLSPDRPDGSTYEQYF. The CDR3 nucleotides are TGCGCCAGCAGCTTGTCTCCCGACAGGCCCGATGGGAGTACCTACGAGCAGTACTTC.

Concerning this clone itself: The same CDR3 is also encoded by other DNA sequences in this sample. The chain links TRBV6-5 to TRBJ2-7; 9 positions agree with TRBD2. The V gene's germline CDR1 is MNHEY and CDR2 SVGAGI. The CDR3 contains 15 residues. Trimming at V came to 0 bases and at J to 7 bases, leaving 7 bases not matched to a gene. CDR3 in amino acids: CASSYSAGGPYEQYF. DNA of the CDR3: TGTGCCAGCAGTTACTCGGCGGGGGGGCCATATGAGCAGTACTTC.

This chain links TRBV2 with TRBJ2-5, with D perhaps TRBD2 (5 bases). Germline values: CDR1 SNHLY, CDR2 FYNNEI. The CDR3 covers 17 residues. V was clipped by 3 bases and J by 1 base, with 18 bases between them. The CDR3 loop is CASSEEAPRVTQETQYF. The CDR3 nucleotides read TGTGCCAGCAGTGAGGAGGCCCCTCGGGTCACCCAAGAGACCCAGTACTTC.

In DNA, the CDR3 is TGTGCCACCAGCAGAGATGACAGGGCAATCTATGGCTACACCTTC. This sequence encodes CATSRDDRAIYGYTF. V is TRBV15 and J is TRBJ1-2, with 7 bases matching TRBD1. Germline CDR1 reads LNHNV; CDR2 reads YYDKDF (reference sequence). Losses at the gene ends were 0 bases for V and 4 bases for J; bases not matched to a gene: 5. The CDR3 loop spans 15 amino acids.

V is TRBV4-1 and J is TRBJ2-5, with 7 bases identical to TRBD2. Losses at the gene ends were 4 bases for V and 5 bases for J; bases not matched to a gene: 10. The germline gives CDR1 MGHRA, CDR2 YSYEKL. This CDR3 contains 15 residues. The CDR3 region has the DNA TGCGCCAGCAGCCTATCTAGCGGCCCGCGGGAGACCCAGTACTTC. Protein product: CASSLSSGPRETQYF.

The V call is TRBV14, the J call TRBJ2-1; the D gene is possibly TRBD2 (6 bases). V was clipped by 0 bases and J by 10 bases, with 7 bases between them. The CDR3 runs to 12 residues. Germline CDR1 and CDR2: SGHDN and FVKESK. The CDR3 protein is CASSQEGREQFF. The CDR3 nucleotides read TGTGCCAGCAGCCAAGAAGGGAGGGAGCAGTTCTTC.

The genes are TRBV5-4 and TRBJ1-1, with 10 bases aligning to TRBD1. This CDR3 has 18 amino acids. J was trimmed by 3 bases and V by 0 bases; bases with no gene match: 11. Germline V gene data show CDR1 as SGHNT and CDR2 as YYREEE (reference sequence). CDR3: CASSLGSPGQGKYTEAFF. CDR3 bases: TGTGCCAGCAGCTTGGGTAGCCCGGGACAGGGGAAGTACACTGAAGCTTTCTTT.

A word on this clone: Other nucleotide sequences from this sample produce the same CDR3. This chain uses TRBV4-3 with TRBJ2-1, with 10 bases identical to TRBD1. The germline CDR1 and CDR2 sequences are LGHNA and YSLEER. V gave up 3 bases and J gave up 5 bases; unmatched junction bases: 1. The CDR3 sequence is 14 residues long. The CDR3 loop is CASSHGTGDNEQFF. For the CDR3, the DNA is TGCGCCAGCAGCCATGGGACAGGGGACAATGAGCAGTTCTTC.

The J gene is TRBJ2-7, the V gene TRBV2, with 9 bases lining up with TRBD1. This CDR3 has 14 amino acids. Trimming removed 9 bases from V and 5 bases from J; junction bases left unmatched: 11. CDR1 and CDR2 (germline): SNHLY, FYNNEI. The CDR3 region is CARKQGAGLNEQYF. The CDR3 nucleotides are TGTGCCAGAAAACAGGGGGCAGGTTTGAACGAGCAGTACTTC.

The chain has TRBV6-1 and TRBJ1-1; TRBD1 matches at 9 bases. Germline values: CDR1 MNHNS, CDR2 SASEGT. The CDR3 has 16 residues. J gave up 5 bases and V 2 bases, and 9 bases lay outside the gene matches. The DNA for the CDR3 is TGTGCCAGCAGTGAACTAGTTGACAGGGGGATAACTGAAGCTTTCTTT. It encodes CASSELVDRGITEAFF.

The chain couples TRBV27 to TRBJ2-4; D may be TRBD1 (5 bases). V was pared by 5 bases and J by 4 bases, with 9 bases between. The CDR3 covers 13 residues. Germline values: CDR1 MNHEY, CDR2 SMNVEV (reference sequence). CDR3 nucleotides: TGTGCCAGCAGTAACGACAGAAAAAACATTCAGTACTTC. This encodes CASSNDRKNIQYF.

The CDR3 loop is CASSFGGRTEAFF. The CDR3 DNA reads as TGTGCCAGCAGCTTCGGGGGGAGGACTGAAGCTTTCTTT. The chain uses TRBV7-2 and TRBJ1-1; possible D gene TRBD1, 5 bases. The V end was cut by 3 bases, the J end by 5 bases, with 10 bases between. CDR3 size: 13 residues. CDR1 and CDR2 from the germline V gene are SGHTA and FQGNSA.

V is TRBV6-4 and J is TRBJ2-6; possibly TRBD1 for D (5 bases). CDR1 is MRHNA, CDR2 SNTAGT, per germline. This CDR3 has 14 residues. Trimming took 8 bases from V and 1 from J, leaving 9 bases between them. The CDR3 loop is CASSDRSGANVLTF. The CDR3 DNA is TGTGCCAGCTCCGACAGATCTGGGGCCAACGTCCTGACTTTC.

The rearrangement uses TRBV4-1 and TRBJ2-3; 9 bases fit TRBD2. The CDR3 extends over 15 amino acids. Looked up from germline, CDR1 is MGHRA and CDR2 is YSYEKL. J was trimmed by 1 base and V by 3 bases; bases with no gene match: 2. CDR3 sequence reads: CASSHPSGGTDTQYF. In DNA form, the CDR3 reads TGCGCCAGCAGCCACCCTAGCGGGGGCACAGATACGCAGTATTTT.

The chain is built from TRBV6-5 and TRBJ1-2, with D possibly TRBD1 on 5 matching bases. Germline loops: CDR1 MNHEY, CDR2 SVGAGI. The V end lost 2 bases, the J end lost 8 bases, and 15 bases lay between the germline ends. The CDR3 extends over 14 amino acids. The CDR3 nucleotides read TGTGCCAGCAGTTACAGGGGTGATCCCTCCGGCTACACCTTC. Its translation: CASSYRGDPSGYTF.